One and the same sample provided the 4 T cell receptor beta chains below, sequenced in a study of cytomegalovirus exposure and HLA in healthy donors. The PCR employed 60 Vbeta primers together with 13 Jbeta primers. The assay was immunoSEQ multiplex PCR, and TCRdb's table has in-frame clones only and misses some. The repertoire holds about 160,000 clones, 85% seen once, with 2% to 2.5% in the top ten. Sequences were obtained from PBMCs. The receptors shown here come from a man in his late teens or twenties in good health and CMV-seropositive.

This chain connects TRBV7-3 to TRBJ2-1, with D maybe TRBD2 (6 bases). CDR1 is SGHTA, CDR2 FQGTGA, per germline. V lost 4 bases and J 2 bases, leaving 15 bases between the germline ends. This CDR3 has 16 residues. The CDR3 reads CASSSKTRPAYNEQFF. In DNA, the CDR3 is TGTGCCAGCAGCTCTAAGACTAGGCCGGCCTACAATGAGCAGTTCTTC.

The genes are TRBV29-1 and TRBJ1-2, with unresolved D. This CDR3 is built from 13 residues. Germline CDR1 reads SQVTM; CDR2 reads ANQGSEA. The germline V and J ends were trimmed by 7 bases and 6 bases, with 18 bases remaining between them. The CDR3 is CSAQDRGIHGYTF. The CDR3, as DNA: TGCAGCGCCCAAGATCGGGGTATTCATGGCTACACCTTC.

The CDR3 region has the DNA TGTGCCAGCTCCCGCGGACAGCCAGGTAATCAGCCCCAGCATTTT. It is translated as CASSRGQPGNQPQHF. The chain is built from TRBV25-1 and TRBJ1-5, with D tentatively TRBD1 (6 bases). The germline V and J ends were trimmed by 8 bases and 4 bases, with 18 bases remaining between them. CDR1 is MGHDK, CDR2 SYGVNS, per germline. The CDR3 is made up of 15 amino acids.

This chain joins TRBV5-1 and TRBJ2-1, with 9 bases lining up with TRBD1. The CDR3 consists of 14 residues. CDR1 is SGHRS, CDR2 YFSETQ, per germline. V lost 4 bases and J lost 8; bases outside the gene matches: 7. The CDR3 DNA sequence: TGCGCCAGCAGCAAACCGGACAGGGGCGATGAGCAGTTCTTC. It codes for CASSKPDRGDEQFF.